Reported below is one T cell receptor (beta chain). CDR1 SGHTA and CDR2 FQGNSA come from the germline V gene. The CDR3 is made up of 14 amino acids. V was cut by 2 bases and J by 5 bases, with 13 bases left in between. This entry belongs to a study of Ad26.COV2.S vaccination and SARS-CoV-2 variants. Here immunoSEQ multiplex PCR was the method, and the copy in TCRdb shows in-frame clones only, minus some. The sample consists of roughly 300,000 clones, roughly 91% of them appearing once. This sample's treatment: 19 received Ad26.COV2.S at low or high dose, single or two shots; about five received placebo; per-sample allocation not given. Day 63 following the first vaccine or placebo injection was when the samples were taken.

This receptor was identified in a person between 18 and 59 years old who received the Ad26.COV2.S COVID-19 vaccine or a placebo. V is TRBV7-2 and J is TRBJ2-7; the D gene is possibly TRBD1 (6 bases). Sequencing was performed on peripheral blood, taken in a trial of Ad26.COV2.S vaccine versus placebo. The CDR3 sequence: CASSLIGGQDEQYF. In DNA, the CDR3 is TGTGCCAGCAGCTTAATAGGGGGTCAGGACGAGCAGTACTTC.